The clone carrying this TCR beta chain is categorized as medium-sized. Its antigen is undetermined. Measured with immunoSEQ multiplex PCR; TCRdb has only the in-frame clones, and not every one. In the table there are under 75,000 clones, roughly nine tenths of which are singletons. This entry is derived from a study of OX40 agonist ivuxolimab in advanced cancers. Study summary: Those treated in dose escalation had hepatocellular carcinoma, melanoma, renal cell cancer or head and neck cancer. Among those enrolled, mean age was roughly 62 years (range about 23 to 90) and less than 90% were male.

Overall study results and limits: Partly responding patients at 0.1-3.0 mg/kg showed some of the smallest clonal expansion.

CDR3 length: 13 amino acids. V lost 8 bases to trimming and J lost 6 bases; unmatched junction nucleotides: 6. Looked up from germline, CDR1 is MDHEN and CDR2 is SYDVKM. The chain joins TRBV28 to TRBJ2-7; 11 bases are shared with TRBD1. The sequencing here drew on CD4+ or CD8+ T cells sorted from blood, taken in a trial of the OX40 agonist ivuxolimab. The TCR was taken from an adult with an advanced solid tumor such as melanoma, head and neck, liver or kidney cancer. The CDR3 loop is CASGTGGRREQYF. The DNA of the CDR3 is TGTGCCAGCGGGACAGGGGGTAGGCGCGAGCAGTACTTC.